A selection of T cell receptor beta chains follows, all from one sample in a study of regulatory T cells in long-lasting Graves disease. In TCRdb, the multiplex PCR reads were re-called with MiXCR into one record per CDR3 protein. This sample yields 700,000 or so distinct CDR3 sequences, of which 25% to 30% are seen a single time; around 42% belongs to the top ten. Here the sequenced sample was peripheral blood mononuclear cells (PBMCs), taken when the disease was refractory, from a patient treated with antithyroid drugs. The source of these receptors is a female donor with Graves disease. Each CDR3 is given with its conserved first and last residue. Fields, in order: CDR3 length, clone size, J gene, D gene, V gene, CDR3 protein, CDR3 DNA. The D gene is left open where the match is weak. Clone sizes are given selectively: once, few, many, or a class where the clone is expanded.

12	-	TRBJ2-7	-	TRBV6-1	CASGTTTREQYF	TGTGCCAGCGGGACGACTACCAGGGAGCAGTACTTC
13	many	TRBJ2-5	-	TRBV12-3/TRBV12-4	CASSLGVWETQYF	TGTGCCAGCAGTTTGGGGGTTTGGGAGACCCAGTACTTC
13	few	TRBJ2-7	TRBD1	TRBV29-1	CSVKSGTGVEQYF	TGCAGCGTCAAGTCCGGGACAGGGGTCGAGCAGTACTTC
13	-	TRBJ1-2	-	TRBV4-1	CASSHEGLYGYTF	TGCGCCAGCAGCCACGAGGGACTCTACGGCTACACCTTC
15	many	TRBJ1-2	-	TRBV12-3/TRBV12-4	CASSLIRSEVYGYTF	TGTGCCAGCAGTTTAATTAGGAGCGAGGTCTATGGCTACACCTTC
15	many	TRBJ1-5	-	TRBV6-5	CASSWRTAFNQPQHF	TGTGCCAGCAGTTGGAGGACGGCCTTCAATCAGCCCCAGCATTTT
14	few	TRBJ1-5	-	TRBV7-9	CASSLVRVVQPQHF	TGTGCCAGCAGCTTAGTCAGGGTAGTTCAGCCCCAGCATTTT
14	-	TRBJ2-5	TRBD1	TRBV20-1	CSATGGGRQETQYF	TGCAGTGCTACAGGGGGCGGTCGACAAGAGACCCAGTACTTC
13	many	TRBJ1-5	TRBD1	TRBV6-1	CASSTGGIQPQHF	TGTGCCAGCAGTACAGGGGGCATTCAGCCCCAGCATTTT
15	-	TRBJ2-3	TRBD2	TRBV27	CASSFGLAGADTQYF	TGTGCCAGCAGTTTTGGACTAGCGGGAGCAGATACGCAGTATTTT
13	few	TRBJ2-7	-	TRBV2	CATLGATTYEQYF	TGTGCCACCCTCGGAGCGACGACCTACGAGCAGTACTTC
15	few	TRBJ2-7	TRBD2	TRBV12-3/TRBV12-4	CASSSTSGSIYEQYF	TGTGCCAGCAGTTCTACTAGCGGGAGTATTTACGAGCAGTACTTC
14	-	TRBJ1-1	TRBD1	TRBV13	CASGRGRGRTEAFF	TGTGCCAGCGGACGGGGCAGGGGGCGAACTGAAGCTTTCTTT
13	-	TRBJ2-2	-	TRBV29-1	CSVKKVNTGELFF	TGCAGCGTTAAGAAGGTGAACACCGGGGAGCTGTTTTTT
15	-	TRBJ2-2	TRBD1	TRBV3-1	CASTPRQGETGELFF	TGTGCCAGCACCCCCAGACAGGGTGAAACCGGGGAGCTGTTTTTT
11	-	TRBJ2-7	-	TRBV30	CAWSVSAEQYF	TGTGCCTGGAGTGTATCTGCGGAGCAGTACTTC
14	few	TRBJ1-4	-	TRBV29-1	CSVTQTAYNEKLFF	TGCAGCGTTACCCAGACGGCGTATAATGAAAAACTGTTTTTT
16	-	TRBJ1-2	-	TRBV5-6	CASSLVGVESNYGYTF	TGTGCCAGCAGCTTGGTCGGGGTTGAGTCTAACTATGGCTACACCTTC
15	-	TRBJ2-7	-	TRBV12-3/TRBV12-4	CASSSTGHGKYEQYF	TGTGCCAGCAGTTCCACGGGACACGGGAAGTACGAGCAGTACTTC
15	-	TRBJ2-7	TRBD2	TRBV20-1	CSARRREGPSYEQYF	TGCAGTGCTAGGAGGCGGGAGGGCCCCTCCTACGAGCAGTACTTC
15	-	TRBJ2-7	-	TRBV7-3	CASSLEGGTSYEQYF	TGTGCCAGCAGCTTGGAGGGGGGGACATCCTACGAGCAGTACTTC
14	-	TRBJ1-2	-	TRBV7-9	CASSLVSPNYGYTF	TGTGCCAGCAGCTTAGTTTCTCCTAACTATGGCTACACCTTC
16	-	TRBJ1-5	-	TRBV27	CASSHGTARGNQPQHF	TGTGCCAGCAGTCACGGTACAGCTCGGGGCAATCAGCCCCAGCATTTT
18	-	TRBJ2-5	TRBD1	TRBV29-1	CSVGARQGQGAFQETQYF	TGCAGCGTCGGGGCCCGACAGGGGCAGGGAGCTTTCCAAGAGACCCAGTACTTC
14	-	TRBJ1-3	-	TRBV11-2	CASSLANSGNTIYF	TGTGCCAGCAGCTTAGCCAACTCTGGAAACACCATATATTTT
13	many	TRBJ1-2	-	TRBV12-3/TRBV12-4	CASTTSGLSGYTF	TGTGCCAGCACCACATCAGGTCTTAGCGGCTACACCTTC
11	-	TRBJ1-1	-	TRBV20-1	CSPVMNTEAFF	TGCAGTCCGGTCATGAACACTGAAGCTTTCTTT
14	-	TRBJ2-4	-	TRBV12-3/TRBV12-4	CASSLPSDKNIQYF	TGTGCCAGCAGTCTCCCTAGCGACAAAAACATTCAGTACTTC
13	-	TRBJ2-7	TRBD2	TRBV2	CASGKGRDYEQYF	TGTGCCAGCGGGAAGGGGAGGGACTACGAGCAGTACTTC
15	many	TRBJ1-2	-	TRBV2	CASSEAIGGNYGYTF	TGTGCCAGCAGTGAAGCGATAGGAGGAAATTATGGCTACACCTTC
19	-	TRBJ1-6	-	TRBV15	CATSAGGRGTSSYNSPLHF	TGTGCCACCAGCGCCGGGGGGAGAGGGACCAGCTCCTATAATTCACCCCTCCACTTT
13	few	TRBJ2-7	-	TRBV6-5	CASSYRSVHEQYF	TGTGCCAGCAGTTACAGGTCGGTCCACGAGCAGTACTTC
13	-	TRBJ2-2	-	TRBV5-4	CASSLTIGGELFF	TGTGCCAGCAGCTTGACTATAGGCGGGGAGCTGTTTTTT
15	many	TRBJ2-2	-	TRBV19	CASTPGHTNTGELFF	TGTGCCAGTACCCCGGGACACACGAACACCGGGGAGCTGTTTTTT
15	-	TRBJ2-2	-	TRBV27	CASSLQQGNTGELFF	TGTGCCAGCAGTTTGCAACAGGGGAACACCGGGGAGCTGTTTTTT
13	few	TRBJ1-2	-	TRBV6-1	CASSEGKRWGYTF	TGTGCCAGCAGTGAGGGAAAGAGATGGGGCTACACCTTC
13	many	TRBJ1-4	-	TRBV28	CASSQGSNEKLFF	TGTGCCAGCAGTCAGGGGTCGAATGAAAAACTGTTTTTT